The 4 T cell receptor beta chains listed next were all sequenced from one sample in a study of blood T cell repertoires in COVID-19. Repertoires were generated with immunoSEQ multiplex PCR, while TCRdb's copy carries only in-frame clones and drops some. In the table there are about 150,000 clones, roughly 88% of which are singletons. The source material was PBMCs or T cells enriched from blood (not recorded which). These receptors came from a man between 45 and 60 years old who had recovered from COVID-19.

The V gene is TRBV19, the J gene TRBJ1-2, with 12 positions matching TRBD1. CDR1 and CDR2 from the germline V gene are LNHDA and SQIVND (reference sequence). The CDR3 contains 15 residues. V was pared by 5 bases and J by 4 bases, with 5 bases of the junction left unmatched. CDR3 bases: TGTGCCAGTAGTCGGGGGACAGGGGGCGCCTATGGCTACACCTTC. The encoded protein is CASSRGTGGAYGYTF.

The gene calls are TRBV5-6 and TRBJ2-1, with a possible D match to TRBD2 (5 bases). The CDR3 loop spans 14 amino acids. Germline CDR1 SGHDT, CDR2 YYEEEE. Trimming removed 3 bases from V and 6 bases from J, with 13 bases in between. CDR3 nucleotide sequence: TGTGCCAGCAGCTGGGGTGGAGGTACCAATGAGCAGTTCTTC. It is translated as CASSWGGGTNEQFF. The complete variable domain, with remaining parts taken from reference TRBV5-6 and TRBJ2-1, reads DAGVTQSPTHLIKTRGQQVTLRCSPKSGHDTVSWYQQALGQGPQFIFQYYEEEERQRGNFPDRFSGHQFPNYSSELNVNALLLGDSALYLCASSWGGGTNEQFFGPGTRLTVL.

V gene TRBV28 combines with J gene TRBJ2-7; TRBD2 matches 7 bases. Germline assignment: CDR1 MDHEN and CDR2 SYDVKM. This CDR3 region has 13 residues. V trimming: 10 bases; J trimming: 7 bases; junction bases outside the gene matches: 13. The chain's CDR3 is CATTVGREAEQYF. The CDR3 coding sequence is TGTGCCACCACCGTGGGACGGGAGGCAGAGCAGTACTTC.

The genes are TRBV28 and TRBJ2-1; D call uncertain. V lost 3 bases to trimming and J lost 6 bases, with 6 bases between them. The germline CDR1 and CDR2 sequences are MDHEN and SYDVKM. The CDR3 runs to 12 residues. The DNA for the CDR3 is TGTGCCAGCAGTTTGAAGCCCAATGAGCAGTTCTTC. Residues: CASSLKPNEQFF.